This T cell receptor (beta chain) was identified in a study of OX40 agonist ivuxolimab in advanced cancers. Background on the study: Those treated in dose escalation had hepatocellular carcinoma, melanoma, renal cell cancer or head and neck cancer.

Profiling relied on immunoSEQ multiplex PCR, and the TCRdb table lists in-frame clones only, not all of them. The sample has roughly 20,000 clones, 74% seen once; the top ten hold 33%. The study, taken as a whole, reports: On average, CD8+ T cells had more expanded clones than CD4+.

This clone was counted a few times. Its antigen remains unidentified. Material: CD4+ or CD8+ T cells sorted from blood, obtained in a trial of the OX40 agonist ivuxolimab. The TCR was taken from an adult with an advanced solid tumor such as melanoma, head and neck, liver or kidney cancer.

The CDR3 loop is CASSTRGYGTDTQYF. CDR3 coding DNA: TGCGCCAGCAGCACTAGGGGGTACGGCACAGATACGCAGTATTTT. The chain joins TRBV10-2 to TRBJ2-3, with a weak D call TRBD1 (6 bases). With 6 bases removed from V and 1 base from J, the gap between germline ends came to 14 bases. Germline-derived CDR1 and CDR2 are WSHSY and SAAADI. CDR3 size: 15 residues.